The 10 T cell receptor beta chains reported below all come from one sample, sequenced in a study of blood T cell repertoires in COVID-19. Sequencing used immunoSEQ multiplex PCR; TCRdb keeps in-frame clones, though not all of them. The data show about 270,000 clones, 86% seen once. The sequenced sample consisted of peripheral blood. Receptors were obtained from a man aged 40-55 years with active or convalescent COVID-19.

Here the CDR3 reads CASSPQGASVADTQYF. The CDR3 region has the DNA TGTGCCAGCTCACCACAGGGCGCTAGCGTGGCAGATACGCAGTATTTT. V usage is TRBV18 and J usage is TRBJ2-3; D is perhaps TRBD2 (6 bases). The CDR3 is 16 amino acids. CDR1 KGHSH and CDR2 LQKENI come from the germline V gene. V was trimmed by 1 base and J by 4 bases, leaving 15 bases between them.

This clone was seen more than once but under ten times. A junction boundary mismatches the germline segment, possibly from a read error. The chain employs TRBV5-1 and TRBJ2-1; 7 bases map to TRBD1. The CDR3 sequence is 14 residues long. Germline values: CDR1 SGHRS, CDR2 YFSETQ. The CDR3 DNA is TGCGCCAGCGCCCGGGACAGCTCCTACAAAGAGCAGTTCTTC. Amino acid sequence: CASARDSSYKEQFF.

V is TRBV5-1 and J is TRBJ1-4, with 8 bases fitting TRBD1. CDR1 and CDR2 (germline): SGHRS, YFSETQ. This CDR3 region has 17 residues. The V and J ends lost 3 bases and 4 bases, in that order; junction bases with no gene match: 11. This CDR3 reads CASSYRQGFNRNEKLFF. CDR3 coding DNA: TGCGCCAGCAGCTACAGACAGGGGTTCAACCGTAATGAAAAACTGTTTTTT.

The chain has TRBV7-6 and TRBJ1-3, with D possibly TRBD1 on 6 matching bases. The germline gives CDR1 SGHVS, CDR2 FNYEAQ. This CDR3 spans 18 amino acids. V was clipped by 1 base and J by 0 bases, with 16 bases between them. The CDR3 region is CASSLGGFQGRSGNTIYF. The CDR3 nucleotides are TGTGCCAGCAGCTTAGGGGGTTTTCAGGGGCGCTCTGGAAACACCATATATTTT.

This sequence joins TRBV19 and TRBJ1-5, with TRBD1 as a possible D gene (6 bases). Per germline, CDR1 LNHDA and CDR2 SQIVND (reference sequence). V was trimmed by 7 bases and J by 0 bases, leaving 13 bases between them. The CDR3 length is 15 residues. The CDR3 sequence: CASNSQGYSNQPQHF. The DNA of the CDR3 is TGTGCCAGTAACTCACAGGGCTATAGCAATCAGCCCCAGCATTTT.

As for this clone: An end of the junction differs from the germline gene, which may be a read error. This chain joins TRBV10-1 and TRBJ2-5, with D maybe TRBD2 (5 bases). Germline V gene sequence: CDR1 WNHNN, CDR2 SYGVQD (reference sequence). The CDR3 runs 13 residues. CDR3 bases: TGCGCCAGCAGTGAACCCACTAGGGAGCGCGGTGACTTC. Translated, it gives CASSEPTRERGDF.

The J gene is TRBJ1-3, the V gene TRBV7-9; D is undetermined. V was cut by 3 bases and J by 2 bases, with 8 bases left in between. Germline CDR1 and CDR2: SEHNR and FQNEAQ (reference sequence). This CDR3 contains 14 residues. CDR3 loop: CASSLRATGNTIYF. CDR3 DNA: TGTGCCAGCAGCTTGCGCGCTACTGGAAACACCATATATTTT.

V and J are TRBV7-6 and TRBJ2-5, with 7 nucleotides matching TRBD2. The germline V gene encodes CDR1 SGHVS and CDR2 FNYEAQ. Trimming removed 7 bases from V and 5 bases from J; junction bases left unmatched: 13. The CDR3 is 15 residues long. Written as DNA, the CDR3 is TGTGCCAGCACCCTTTATGGCGGGAGAAGGGAGACCCAGTACTTC. It translates to CASTLYGGRRETQYF. The full variable domain, with the rest looked up from reference TRBV7-6 and TRBJ2-5, is GAGVSQSPRYKVTKRGQDVALRCDPISGHVSLYWYRQALGQGPEFLTYFNYEAQQDKSGLPNDRFSAERPEGSISTLTIQRTEQRDSAMYRCASTLYGGRRETQYFGPGTRLLVL.

The V call is TRBV7-3, the J call TRBJ1-2; 7 nucleotides agree with TRBD1. Trimming removed 5 bases from V and 8 bases from J; junction bases left unmatched: 8. This CDR3 region has 13 residues. The germline V gene encodes CDR1 SGHTA and CDR2 FQGTGA. The CDR3 protein is CASSPQGGQGYTF. The CDR3 DNA is TGTGCCAGCAGCCCCCAGGGGGGCCAAGGCTACACCTTC.

The chain combines TRBV19 with TRBJ2-6, with 9 bases that match TRBD1. V gave up 4 bases and J gave up 6 bases; unmatched junction bases: 4. Germline-derived CDR1 and CDR2 are LNHDA and SQIVND (reference sequence). This CDR3 is built from 15 residues. The CDR3 spells CASSKRTGVANVLTF. CDR3 coding DNA: TGTGCCAGTAGTAAAAGGACAGGGGTGGCCAACGTCCTGACTTTC.